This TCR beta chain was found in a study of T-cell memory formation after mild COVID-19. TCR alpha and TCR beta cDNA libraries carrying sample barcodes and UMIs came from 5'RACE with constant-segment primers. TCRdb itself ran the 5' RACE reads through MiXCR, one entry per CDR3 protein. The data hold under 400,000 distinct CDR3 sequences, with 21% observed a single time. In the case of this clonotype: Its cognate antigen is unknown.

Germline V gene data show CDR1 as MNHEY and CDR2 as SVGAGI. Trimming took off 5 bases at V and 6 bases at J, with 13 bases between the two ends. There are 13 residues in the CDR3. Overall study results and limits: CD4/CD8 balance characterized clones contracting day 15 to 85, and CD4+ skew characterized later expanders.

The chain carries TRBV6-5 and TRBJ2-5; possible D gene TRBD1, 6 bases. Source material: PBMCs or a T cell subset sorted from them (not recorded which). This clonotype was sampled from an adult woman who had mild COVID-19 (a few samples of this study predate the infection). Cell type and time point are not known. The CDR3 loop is CASSGIQGKTQYF. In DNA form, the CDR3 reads TGTGCCAGCAGTGGAATCCAGGGGAAGACCCAGTACTTC.